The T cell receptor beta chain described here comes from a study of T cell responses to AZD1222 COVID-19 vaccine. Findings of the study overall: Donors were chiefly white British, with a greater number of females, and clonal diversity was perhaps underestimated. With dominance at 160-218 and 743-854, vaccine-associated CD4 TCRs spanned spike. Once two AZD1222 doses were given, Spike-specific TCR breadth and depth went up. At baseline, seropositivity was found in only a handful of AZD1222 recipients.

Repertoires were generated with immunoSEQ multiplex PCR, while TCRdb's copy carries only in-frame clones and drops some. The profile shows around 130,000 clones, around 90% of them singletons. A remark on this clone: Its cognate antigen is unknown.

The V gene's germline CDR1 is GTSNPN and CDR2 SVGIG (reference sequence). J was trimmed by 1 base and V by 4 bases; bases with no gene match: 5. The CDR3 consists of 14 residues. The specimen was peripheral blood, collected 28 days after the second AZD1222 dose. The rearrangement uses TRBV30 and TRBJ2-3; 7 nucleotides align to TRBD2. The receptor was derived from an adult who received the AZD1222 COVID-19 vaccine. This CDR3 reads CAWKPAGRTDTQYF. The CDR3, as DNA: TGTGCCTGGAAACCAGCGGGGCGCACAGATACGCAGTATTTT.